This T cell receptor beta chain comes out of a study of blood T cell repertoires in COVID-19. For the study at large: COVID-19 samples from acute and convalescent phases originated in the United States, Italy and Spain. T cells, B-cell-depleted T cells, or PBMCs provided the cDNA or gDNA that served as material.

Study processing details: Counts of nucleated cells, estimated from reference gene primer amplification, were obtained. TCRdb's table, derived via immunoSEQ multiplex PCR, lists solely in-frame clones and lacks some. V and J calls and clone size are copied from that table; D and trimming were computed from the DNA. The sample has fewer than 250,000 clones, around 84% seen once; the top ten hold 15% to 20%. V shed 3 bases and J shed 2 bases, with 12 bases lying between them. The CDR3 extends over 15 amino acids. In germline, CDR1 is SGHRS, CDR2 YFSETQ. This rearrangement joins TRBV5-1 to TRBJ1-3, with D perhaps matching TRBD1 (6 bases). This clonotype was obtained from a man aged 25 to 40 with active or convalescent COVID-19. Sequenced: peripheral blood. In DNA, the CDR3 is TGCGCCAGCAGCTCCCTACAGGGCCCTGGAAACACCATATATTTT. Protein product: CASSSLQGPGNTIYF.